This T cell receptor beta chain was sequenced for a study of technical replicates of blood from several donors. CDR1 and CDR2 (germline): MNHEY, SVGAGI. Trimming shortened V by 4 bases and J by 2 bases, and 9 bases separated the two germline ends. The CDR3 spans 13 residues. The data were produced by immunoSEQ multiplex PCR, yet TCRdb's version contains in-frame clones alone and is incomplete. This sample carries approximately 89,000 clones, about 94% of them seen once, and the ten largest clones take around 0.4%. The sequenced material came from T cells isolated from PBMCs. The chain employs TRBV6-5 and TRBJ2-7; a weak D match, TRBD1 (5 bases). This receptor was taken from a human donor in good health. The CDR3 DNA reads TGTGCCAGCAGTTCCCTAGGGGCCTACGAGCAGTACTTC. It translates to CASSSLGAYEQYF.